This T cell receptor (beta chain) appears in the sequencing data of a study of regulatory T cells in long-lasting Graves disease. Broader study findings: For persistent Graves' patients, TCR diversity was lower than for newly diagnosed ones.

CDR1 and CDR2 (germline): SGHTA, FQGNSA. V gave up 1 base and J gave up 2 bases, with 8 bases separating them. This CDR3 is 14 amino acids long. There are many counts of this clonotype. Its antigen remains unidentified. To make TCR beta libraries, researchers used iRepertoire HTBI primers and Arm-PCR of CDR3 regions. Each CDR3 protein gets one entry after TCRdb re-called the multiplex PCR reads with MiXCR. The sample includes about 470,000 distinct CDR3 sequences, around 21% of them seen just once. The sample's time point: persistent/refractory GD, antithyroid drugs over 5 years with positive TRAb. Isolated PBMC RNA provided the starting material for the TCR library.

The receptor was derived from a female donor with Graves disease. The V gene is TRBV7-2, the J gene TRBJ2-5, with D possibly being TRBD1 (5 bases). The specimen was peripheral blood mononuclear cells (PBMCs), collected when the disease was refractory, from a patient treated with antithyroid drugs. This CDR3 reads CASSLGGGQETQYF. As DNA, the CDR3 is TGTGCCAGCAGCTTAGGGGGCGGACAAGAGACCCAGTACTTC.